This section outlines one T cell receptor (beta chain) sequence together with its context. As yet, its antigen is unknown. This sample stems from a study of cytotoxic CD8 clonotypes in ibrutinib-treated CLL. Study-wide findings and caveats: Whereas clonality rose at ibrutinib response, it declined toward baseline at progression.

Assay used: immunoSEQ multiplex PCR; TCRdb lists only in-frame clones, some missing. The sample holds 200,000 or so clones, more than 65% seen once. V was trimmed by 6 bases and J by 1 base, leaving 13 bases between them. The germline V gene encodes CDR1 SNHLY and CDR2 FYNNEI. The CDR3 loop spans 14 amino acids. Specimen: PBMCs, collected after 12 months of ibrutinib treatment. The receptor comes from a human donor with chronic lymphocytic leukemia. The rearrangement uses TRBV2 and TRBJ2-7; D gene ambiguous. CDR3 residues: CASRNEARSYEQYF. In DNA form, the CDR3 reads TGTGCCAGCAGGAACGAAGCCCGGTCCTACGAGCAGTACTTC.